These 5 T cell receptor beta chains were all obtained from the same sample, sequenced in a study of cytomegalovirus exposure and HLA in healthy donors. The PCR ran on 60 Vbeta and 13 Jbeta primers. Repertoires were generated with immunoSEQ multiplex PCR, while TCRdb's copy carries only in-frame clones and drops some. The data hold 40,000 to 45,000 clones, with around 65% observed a single time. The specimen sequenced was PBMCs. These receptors were taken from a human donor in good health.

This clone occurred a few times. The CDR3: CASTWTAQETQYF. The CDR3 DNA reads TGTGCCAGCACCTGGACAGCCCAAGAGACCCAGTACTTC. The chain is built from TRBV7-9 and TRBJ2-5; the D gene is possibly TRBD1 (6 bases). CDR3 length: 13 amino acids. Germline CDR1 SEHNR, CDR2 FQNEAQ (reference sequence). V lost 7 bases, J lost 1 base, and 10 bases lay in between.

The DNA for the CDR3 is TGTGCCAGCAGTTCGATAACAGGGTTCACCTACGAGCAGTACTTC. As protein: CASSSITGFTYEQYF. The rearrangement uses TRBV6-5 and TRBJ2-7; a possible D gene is TRBD1 (6 bases). The V and J ends lost 4 bases and 2 bases respectively, with 15 bases between them. The CDR3 runs 15 residues. CDR1 MNHEY and CDR2 SVGAGI come from the germline V gene.

This clone is medium-sized by share. The chain has TRBV7-9 and TRBJ2-7, with 13 bases matching TRBD2. The CDR3 is 14 residues long. Germline-derived CDR1 and CDR2 are SEHNR and FQNEAQ (reference sequence). V lost 2 bases, J lost 7 bases, and 2 bases stayed unmatched. The CDR3 region is CASSLLGLAGEQYF. CDR3 nucleotide sequence: TGTGCCAGCAGCTTACTGGGACTAGCGGGAGAGCAGTACTTC.

CDR3 nucleotide sequence: TGTGCCAGCAGACTACGAGACCAGAACACTGAAGCTTTCTTT. Translation gives CASRLRDQNTEAFF. The gene calls are TRBV2 and TRBJ1-1; D uncertain. Germline loops: CDR1 SNHLY, CDR2 FYNNEI. The CDR3 has 14 amino acids. V was trimmed by 6 bases and J by 1 base, leaving 12 bases between them.

The chain uses TRBV18 and TRBJ2-1; tentatively, D is TRBD2 (6 bases). Germline values: CDR1 KGHSH, CDR2 LQKENI. CDR3 length: 16 amino acids. Trimming left V 0 bases short and J 2 bases short, with 11 bases between. The CDR3 here is CASSPPGGTTYNEQFF. The CDR3 DNA is TGTGCCAGCTCACCACCGGGGGGAACGACCTACAATGAGCAGTTCTTC.